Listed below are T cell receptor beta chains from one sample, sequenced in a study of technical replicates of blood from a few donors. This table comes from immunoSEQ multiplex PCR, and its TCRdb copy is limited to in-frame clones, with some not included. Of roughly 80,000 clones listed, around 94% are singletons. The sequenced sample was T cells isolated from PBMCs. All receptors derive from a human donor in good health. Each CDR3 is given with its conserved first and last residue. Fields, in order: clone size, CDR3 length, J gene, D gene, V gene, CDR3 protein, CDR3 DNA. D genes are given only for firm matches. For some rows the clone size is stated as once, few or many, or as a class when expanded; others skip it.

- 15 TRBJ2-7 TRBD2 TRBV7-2 CASSLASGKDYEQYF TGTGCCAGCAGCTTAGCTAGCGGGAAAGACTACGAGCAGTACTTC
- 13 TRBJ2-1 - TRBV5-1 CASSFSQANEQFF TGCGCCAGCAGCTTTTCACAGGCTAATGAGCAGTTCTTC
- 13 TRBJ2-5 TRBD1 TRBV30 CAWSGGRGETQYF TGTGCCTGGTCAGGGGGCCGGGGAGAGACCCAGTACTTC
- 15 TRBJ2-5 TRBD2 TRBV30 CAWSGRLAGEETQYF TGTGCCTGGAGTGGGAGACTAGCGGGAGAAGAGACCCAGTACTTC
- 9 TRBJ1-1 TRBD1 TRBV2 CATGGGAFF TGTGCTACAGGGGGGGGAGCTTTCTTT
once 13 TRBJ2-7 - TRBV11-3 CASSYGAWNEQYF TGTGCCAGCAGCTATGGGGCGTGGAACGAGCAGTACTTC
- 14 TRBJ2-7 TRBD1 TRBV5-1 CASSSDRETDEQYF TGCGCCAGCAGCTCCGACAGGGAAACGGACGAGCAGTACTTC
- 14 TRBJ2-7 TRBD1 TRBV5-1 CASSWRDRGLEQYF TGCGCCAGCAGCTGGAGGGACAGGGGCCTCGAGCAGTACTTC
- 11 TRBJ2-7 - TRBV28 CASRYFYEQYF TGTGCCAGCAGGTATTTTTACGAGCAGTACTTC
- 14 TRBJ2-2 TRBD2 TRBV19 CASSTAGGPEELFF TGTGCCAGTAGTACAGCGGGAGGGCCGGAGGAGCTGTTTTTT
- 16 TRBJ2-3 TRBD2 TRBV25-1 CASSQTSGNYRDTQYF TGTGCCAGCAGTCAGACTAGCGGGAATTATCGGGATACGCAGTATTTT
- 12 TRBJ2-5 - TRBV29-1 CSVVNSVGTQYF TGCAGCGTTGTCAATAGCGTTGGGACCCAGTACTTC
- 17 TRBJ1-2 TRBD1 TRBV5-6 CASRYDRGGRHNYGYTF TGTGCCAGCAGATACGACAGGGGAGGGAGACACAACTATGGCTACACCTTC
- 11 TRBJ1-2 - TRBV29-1 CSVERENGYTF TGCAGCGTTGAACGGGAGAATGGCTACACCTTC
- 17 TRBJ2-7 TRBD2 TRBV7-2 CASSLDSYGSGSLKQYF TGTGCCAGCAGCTTAGATTCTTATGGTAGCGGGAGCTTAAAGCAGTACTTC
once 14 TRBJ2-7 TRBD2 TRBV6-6 CASDSGTSESEQYF TGTGCCAGCGATTCCGGGACTAGCGAATCCGAGCAGTACTTC
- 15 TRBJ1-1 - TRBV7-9 CASSLPRVSRTEAFF TGTGCCAGCAGCTTACCCCGGGTATCGCGCACTGAAGCTTTCTTT
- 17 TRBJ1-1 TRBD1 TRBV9 CASSVTGTGIARTEAFF TGTGCCAGCAGCGTTACCGGGACAGGAATAGCGCGGACTGAAGCTTTCTTT
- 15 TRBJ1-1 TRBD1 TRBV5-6 CASSLVGQGVSEAFF TGTGCCAGCAGCTTGGTGGGACAGGGGGTCTCTGAAGCTTTCTTT
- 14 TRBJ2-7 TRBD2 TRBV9 CASSPRLAGGEQYF TGTGCCAGCAGCCCCCGACTAGCGGGAGGCGAGCAGTACTTC